This T cell receptor beta chain was identified in a study of identical twins. In TCRdb, the 5' RACE reads were re-called with MiXCR into one record per CDR3 protein. The data hold about 720,000 distinct CDR3 sequences, with roughly 18% observed a single time. This clonotype was counted between two and nine times. Germline assignment: CDR1 DFQATT and CDR2 SNEGSKA (reference sequence). The V end lost 3 bases, the J end lost 0 bases, and 6 bases lay between the germline ends. The CDR3 consists of 13 residues. These data were also filed under a second study, of T cells expressing NK-cell markers.

The V gene is TRBV20-1, the J gene TRBJ2-1; D may match TRBD1 or TRBD2 (5 bases each). The sample taken for sequencing was PBMCs. The clonotype comes from a woman aged 18-29 years in good health. CDR3 sequence (DNA): TGCAGTGCTAGCGGGACCTCCTACAATGAGCAGTTCTTC. Translation: CSASGTSYNEQFF.